The 10 T cell receptor beta chains given below trace back to one sample, sequenced in a study of post-analysis software for immune sequencing data. General study points: Elevated frequency relative to controls characterized four or five TRBV segments in patients, TRBV5-6, TRBV5-1 and TRBV20-1 among them.

Their target antigens are unknown. Unique molecular identifiers featured in each of the TCR beta cDNA libraries. TCRdb itself ran the PCR reads through MiXCR, one entry per CDR3 protein. The sample holds 170,000 or so distinct CDR3 sequences, about 32% seen once. The sequenced sample was blood. Source of these receptors: a girl under 18 with multiple sclerosis.

The chain links TRBV20-1 to TRBJ2-5; perhaps TRBD2 as D (5 bases). V gave up 5 bases and J gave up 2 bases, with 12 bases separating them. Germline assignment: CDR1 DFQATT and CDR2 SNEGSKA (reference sequence). The CDR3 extends over 13 amino acids. CDR3 protein: CSAEKRNQETQYF. The CDR3, as DNA: TGCAGTGCTGAAAAGCGGAATCAAGAGACCCAGTACTTC.

This clonotype was observed at least ten times. The chain combines TRBV4-2 with TRBJ2-3, with 11 bases that match TRBD2. This CDR3 is built from 15 residues. Germline CDR1 reads LGHNA; CDR2 reads YNFKEQ. V gave up 3 bases and J gave up 3 bases; unmatched junction bases: 2. CDR3 protein: CASSQTSGKTDTQYF. DNA of the CDR3: TGTGCCAGCAGCCAGACTAGCGGGAAGACAGATACGCAGTATTTT.

The rearrangement joins TRBV5-1 to TRBJ1-1; D is unclear. V gave up 1 base and J gave up 5 bases, with 9 bases separating them. The CDR3 has 13 amino acids. Germline V gives CDR1 SGHRS, CDR2 YFSETQ. The CDR3 here is CASSLYGDTEAFF. CDR3 in DNA: TGCGCCAGCAGCTTGTATGGGGATACTGAAGCTTTCTTT. Complete variable domain (other parts from reference TRBV5-1 and TRBJ1-1): KAGVTQTPRYLIKTRGQQVTLSCSPISGHRSVSWYQQTPGQGLQFLFEYFSETQRNKGNFPGRFSGRQFSNSRSEMNVSTLELGDSALYLCASSLYGDTEAFFGQGTRLTVV.

This clonotype was detected a few times. For the CDR3, the DNA is TGTGCCAGCAGCCGAGTTAGCATACAAGAGACCCAGTACTTC. This translates into CASSRVSIQETQYF. The rearrangement uses TRBV3-1 and TRBJ2-5; no definite D call. CDR1 and CDR2 (germline): LGHDT, YNNKEL (reference sequence). The V and J ends lost 4 bases and 2 bases respectively, with 11 bases between them. This CDR3 spans 14 amino acids.

This clonotype was observed a handful of times. V usage is TRBV7-8 and J usage is TRBJ2-5; D may be TRBD2 (6 bases). Between the trimmed V and J ends, which lost 0 bases and 2 bases, there was a span of 13 bases. CDR1 and CDR2 (germline): SGHVS, FQNEAQ. The CDR3 extends over 16 amino acids. The CDR3 here is CASSLASSGWQETQYF. The CDR3 nucleotides read TGTGCCAGCAGCTTAGCCAGCAGCGGGTGGCAAGAGACCCAGTACTTC.

In this sample, this clonotype turned up many times. The chain couples TRBV7-9 to TRBJ2-3; 7 bases map to TRBD1. V shed 6 bases, J shed 5 bases, and the junction held 8 bases outside the gene matches. The CDR3 runs 14 residues. The V gene's germline CDR1 is SEHNR and CDR2 FQNEAQ (reference sequence). For the CDR3, the DNA is TGTGCCAGCAGAAGAGGGGGCCAAAGAGATACGCAGTATTTT. As protein: CASRRGGQRDTQYF.

The chain combines TRBV6-5 with TRBJ1-4; D is perhaps TRBD1 (6 bases). V was clipped by 4 bases and J by 6 bases, with 12 bases between them. From germline, CDR1 is MNHEY and CDR2 SVGAGI. The CDR3 runs 14 residues. The CDR3 protein is CASSLQEGDEKLFF. The CDR3 DNA is TGTGCCAGCAGTTTACAGGAGGGGGATGAAAAACTGTTTTTT.

Notes on this clonotype: This may come from a read error, since a much larger clone is one base off. As DNA, the CDR3 is TGCAGCATTGAAGGGGGTAGGGGCACAGATACGCAGTATTTT. As protein: CSIEGGRGTDTQYF. The chain joins TRBV29-1 to TRBJ2-3, with D possibly being TRBD1 (6 bases). Germline-derived CDR1 and CDR2 are SQVTM and ANQGSEA. The CDR3 has 14 residues.

Notes on this clonotype: A much larger clonotype is one base distant, so this may be a read error. The chain is built from TRBV12-3 or TRBV12-4 and TRBJ2-7, with D possibly being TRBD1 (6 bases). V lost 8 bases and J 5 bases, leaving 25 bases between the germline ends. The CDR3 has 16 amino acids. CDR3 coding DNA: TGTGCCAGCCGCACCGCCTCCGGGACACCAAGTGACGAGCAGTACTTC. Its protein is CASRTASGTPSDEQYF.

This clonotype was counted only a few times. The DNA for the CDR3 is TGTGCCAGCGGGACTCCTCATCAAGAGACCCAGTACTTC. It specifies CASGTPHQETQYF. V and J are TRBV7-9 and TRBJ2-5; TRBD2 might be the D (6 bases). The CDR3 spans 13 residues. Germline V gene lookup returns CDR1 SEHNR and CDR2 FQNEAQ (reference sequence). V dropped 8 bases and J dropped 2 bases, with 12 bases sitting between them.